This T cell receptor (beta chain) was identified during a study of blood T cell repertoires in COVID-19. The method was immunoSEQ multiplex PCR; TCRdb's version includes in-frame clones alone and lacks a portion of them. The sample consists of about 47,000 clones, 87% of them appearing once. The receptor's source is a man aged 55 to 70 with active COVID-19. Source material: peripheral blood.

For the CDR3, the DNA is TGTGCCAGCAGTGAAGTAGCGGGGCTCCAAGAGACCCAGTACTTC. It translates to CASSEVAGLQETQYF. This sequence joins TRBV28 and TRBJ2-5; 8 bases align to TRBD2. The V and J ends lost 5 bases and 1 base, in that order; junction bases with no gene match: 6. Germline V gives CDR1 MDHEN, CDR2 SYDVKM. The CDR3 spans 15 residues.